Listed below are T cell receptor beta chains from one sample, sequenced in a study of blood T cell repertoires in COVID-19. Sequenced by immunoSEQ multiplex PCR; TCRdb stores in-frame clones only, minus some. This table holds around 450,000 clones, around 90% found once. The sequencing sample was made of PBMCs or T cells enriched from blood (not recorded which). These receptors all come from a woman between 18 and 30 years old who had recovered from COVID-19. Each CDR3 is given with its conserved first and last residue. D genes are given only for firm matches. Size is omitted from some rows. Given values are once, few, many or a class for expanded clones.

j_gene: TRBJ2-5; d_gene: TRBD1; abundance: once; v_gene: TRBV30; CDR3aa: CAWRRTGAGERETQYF; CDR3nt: TGTGCCTGGAGGCGGACAGGGGCCGGTGAGCGAGAGACCCAGTACTTC
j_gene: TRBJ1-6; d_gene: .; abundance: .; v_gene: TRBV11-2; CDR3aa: CASSLGRTANSPLHF; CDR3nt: TGTGCCAGCAGCTTAGGTAGGACAGCAAATTCACCCCTCCACTTT
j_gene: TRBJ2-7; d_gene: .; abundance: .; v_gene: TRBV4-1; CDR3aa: CASSQAPRSIGGTGEQYF; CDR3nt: TGCGCCAGCAGCCAAGCTCCAAGATCGATCGGAGGGACGGGCGAGCAGTACTTC
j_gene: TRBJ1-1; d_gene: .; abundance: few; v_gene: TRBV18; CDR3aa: CASSPNLRGDTEAFF; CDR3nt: TGTGCCAGCTCACCTAATCTAAGAGGAGACACTGAAGCTTTCTTT
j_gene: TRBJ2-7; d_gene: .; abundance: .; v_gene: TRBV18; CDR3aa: CASSLYGDEQYF; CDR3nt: TGTGCCAGCTCACTGTACGGAGACGAGCAGTACTTC
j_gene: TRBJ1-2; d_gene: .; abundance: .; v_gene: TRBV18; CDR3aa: CASSPRTEDGYTF; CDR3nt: TGTGCCAGCTCTCCCCGGACAGAAGACGGCTACACCTTC
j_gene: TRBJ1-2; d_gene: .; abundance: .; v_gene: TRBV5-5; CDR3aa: CASSLTAGLPNYGYTF; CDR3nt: TGTGCCAGCAGCCTCACAGCAGGGCTGCCTAACTATGGCTACACCTTC
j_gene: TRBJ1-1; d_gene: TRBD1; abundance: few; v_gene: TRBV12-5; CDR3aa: CASGMGQGGTEAFF; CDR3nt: TGTGCTAGTGGTATGGGACAGGGTGGGACTGAAGCTTTCTTT
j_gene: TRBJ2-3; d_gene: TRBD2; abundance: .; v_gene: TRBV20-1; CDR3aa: CSASLAGSSDTQYF; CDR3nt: TGCAGTGCTAGTCTAGCGGGGTCTTCAGATACGCAGTATTTT
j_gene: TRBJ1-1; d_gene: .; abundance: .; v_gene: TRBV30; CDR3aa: CAWRDNSYTEAFF; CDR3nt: TGTGCCTGGAGGGACAATTCGTACACTGAAGCTTTCTTT
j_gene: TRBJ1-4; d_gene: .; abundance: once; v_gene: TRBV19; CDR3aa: CASSGWGELFF; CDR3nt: TGTGCCAGTTCGGGCTGGGGGGAACTGTTTTTT